The table lists the clone carrying this T cell receptor (beta chain) with many counts. This sample was taken from a study of regulatory T cells in long-lasting Graves disease. Time point meaning: newly diagnosed GD, antithyroid drugs for less than 3 months. After RNA was extracted from PBMCs, the TCR library was made from it. Library construction for TCR beta used iRepertoire HTBI primers and Arm-PCR of CDR3 regions. TCRdb reprocessed the multiplex PCR reads with MiXCR, giving one entry per CDR3 protein. The sample shows 350,000 to 400,000 distinct CDR3 sequences, 15% to 20% of them seen only once. The same data also went into a second study, on T cells in Graves' hyperthyroidism and ophthalmopathy. That work contributes: Exclusions: uncontrolled infection, other autoimmune disease, pregnancy, lactation. HTBI primers drove first-round RT-PCR of the TCR CDR3. The model anticipated ophthalmopathy a median approximately 6.6 months pre-onset.

The clonotype originates from a woman aged 18-35 years with Graves disease. The specimen was peripheral blood mononuclear cells (PBMCs), collected at new diagnosis, from a patient treated with antithyroid drugs.

CDR3 residues: CASSTGETQYF. The CDR3 nucleotides are TGTGCCAGCTCAACGGGGGAGACCCAGTACTTC. The chain is built from TRBV18 and TRBJ2-5; TRBD2 is a possible D gene (5 bases). This CDR3 contains 11 residues. V dropped 5 bases and J dropped 5 bases, with 6 bases sitting between them. Germline lookup yields CDR1 KGHSH and CDR2 LQKENI.